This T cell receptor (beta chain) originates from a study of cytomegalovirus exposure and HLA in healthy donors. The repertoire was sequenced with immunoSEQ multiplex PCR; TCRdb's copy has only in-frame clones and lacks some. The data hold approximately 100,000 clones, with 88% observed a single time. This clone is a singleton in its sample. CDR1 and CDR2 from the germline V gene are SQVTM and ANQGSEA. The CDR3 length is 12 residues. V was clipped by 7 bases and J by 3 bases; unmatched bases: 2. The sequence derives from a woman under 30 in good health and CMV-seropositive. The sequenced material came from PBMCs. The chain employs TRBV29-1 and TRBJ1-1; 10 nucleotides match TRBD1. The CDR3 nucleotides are TGCAGCGCCGGGACAGGGGACACTGAAGCTTTCTTT. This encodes CSAGTGDTEAFF. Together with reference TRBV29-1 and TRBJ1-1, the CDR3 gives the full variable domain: SAVISQKPSRDICQRGTSLTIQCQVDSQVTMMFWYRQQPGQSLTLIATANQGSEATYESGFVIDKFPISRPNLTFSTLTVSNMSPEDSSIYLCSAGTGDTEAFFGQGTRLTVV.